A single sample is the source of the 27 T cell receptor beta chains below, sequenced in a study of T cells after yellow fever vaccination. TCRdb ran MiXCR on the 5' RACE reads and lists one entry per CDR3 protein. The sample contains about 210,000 distinct CDR3 sequences, under 3.5% of which appear only once. The sample was CD4+ T cells sorted from PBMCs, taken 10 days after the yellow fever booster vaccination. The receptor source for this set is a man between 18 and 35 years old who received the YFV17D yellow fever vaccine.

In its sample, this clonotype was seen a few times. V is TRBV5-4 and J is TRBJ2-5; 8 bases map to TRBD1. From germline, CDR1 is SGHNT and CDR2 YYREEE (reference sequence). Trimming removed 3 bases from V and 5 bases from J; junction bases left unmatched: 3. This CDR3 is 13 amino acids long. CDR3 in amino acids: CASSYQGAETQYF. The CDR3 nucleotides are TGTGCCAGCAGCTACCAGGGGGCGGAGACCCAGTACTTC.

In this sample, this clonotype turned up many times. The chain carries TRBV10-1 and TRBJ2-4, with a weak D call TRBD1 (5 bases). This CDR3 spans 17 amino acids. Deletions cut 0 bases from V and 3 bases from J, with 15 bases between. The germline CDR1 and CDR2 sequences are WNHNN and SYGVQD (reference sequence). CDR3 region: CASSESGRVIGKNIQYF. For the CDR3, the DNA is TGCGCCAGCAGTGAGTCGGGCAGGGTGATCGGCAAAAACATTCAGTACTTC.

This clonotype was detected a few times. The chain links TRBV11-3 to TRBJ2-2; possibly TRBD2 for D (6 bases). Germline V gene data show CDR1 as SGHNT and CDR2 as YENEEA. V lost 5 bases, J lost 7 bases, and 17 bases lay in between. The CDR3 consists of 15 residues. The CDR3: CASSRQGGKGGELFF. CDR3 DNA sequence: TGTGCCAGCAGCCGGCAGGGAGGAAAGGGCGGGGAGCTGTTTTTT. Filled out from reference TRBV11-3 and TRBJ2-2, the complete variable domain reads EAGVVQSPRYKIIEKKQPVAFWCNPISGHNTLYWYLQNLGQGPELLIRYENEEAVDDSQLPKDRFSAERLKGVDSTLKIQPAELGDSAVYLCASSRQGGKGGELFFGEGSRLTVL.

This clonotype has ten or more counts. The V gene is TRBV5-1, the J gene TRBJ2-2, with TRBD2 as a possible D gene (5 bases). Trimming pared 0 bases from V and 1 base from J, leaving 10 bases between. This CDR3 comprises 16 residues. Germline V CDR1 and CDR2: SGHRS, YFSETQ. The CDR3 loop reads CASSLEAGVNTGELFF. Here the CDR3 DNA reads TGCGCCAGCAGCTTGGAGGCCGGGGTGAACACCGGGGAGCTGTTTTTT. The full variable domain, with the rest looked up from reference TRBV5-1 and TRBJ2-2, is KAGVTQTPRYLIKTRGQQVTLSCSPISGHRSVSWYQQTPGQGLQFLFEYFSETQRNKGNFPGRFSGRQFSNSRSEMNVSTLELGDSALYLCASSLEAGVNTGELFFGEGSRLTVL.

There are a few counts of this clonotype. The chain couples TRBV11-2 to TRBJ1-2, with D tentatively TRBD1 (5 bases). Looked up from germline, CDR1 is SGHAT and CDR2 is FQNNGV. The CDR3 is 13 residues long. The ends were cut back, 4 bases at V and 5 bases at J, with 11 bases in the middle. CDR3 bases: TGTGCCAGCAGCTCCCCCCAGGGTTATGGCTACACCTTC. This sequence encodes CASSSPQGYGYTF. Supplemented by reference TRBV11-2 and TRBJ1-2, the full variable domain reads EAGVAQSPRYKIIEKRQSVAFWCNPISGHATLYWYQQILGQGPKLLIQFQNNGVVDDSQLPKDRFSAERLKGVDSTLKIQPAKLEDSAVYLCASSSPQGYGYTFGSGTRLTVV.

This clonotype was recorded many times. CDR3 loop: CASSQDLTFKNIQYF. The CDR3 DNA reads as TGCGCCAGCAGCCAAGATCTGACCTTTAAAAACATTCAGTACTTC. The chain carries TRBV4-1 and TRBJ2-4; D remains unclear. The CDR3 covers 15 residues. Trimming left V 0 bases short and J 4 bases short, with 10 bases between. The germline gives CDR1 MGHRA, CDR2 YSYEKL.

The sample holds many counts of this clonotype. The J gene is TRBJ2-7, the V gene TRBV6-6; D is perhaps TRBD1 or TRBD2 (7 bases each). Trimming took 6 bases from V and 2 from J, leaving 11 bases between them. Germline V lookup: CDR1 MNHNY, CDR2 SVGAGI (reference sequence). This CDR3 spans 13 amino acids. The CDR3 DNA is TGTGCCAGCAGGCGGGGGACAGCCTACGAGCAGTACGTC. Protein: CASRRGTAYEQYV.

This clonotype was recorded a few times. The chain is built from TRBV5-1 and TRBJ1-2, with TRBD1 matching 7 bases. Germline V gives CDR1 SGHRS, CDR2 YFSETQ. Trimming took 3 bases from V and 8 from J; bases not matched to a gene: 10. The CDR3 length is 14 residues. CDR3: CASSSFDRASGYTF. DNA for the CDR3: TGCGCCAGCAGCTCCTTTGACAGGGCATCCGGCTACACCTTC. Drawing the rest from reference TRBV5-1 and TRBJ1-2, the complete variable domain is KAGVTQTPRYLIKTRGQQVTLSCSPISGHRSVSWYQQTPGQGLQFLFEYFSETQRNKGNFPGRFSGRQFSNSRSEMNVSTLELGDSALYLCASSSFDRASGYTFGSGTRLTVV.

Many counts were recorded for this clonotype. V usage is TRBV3-1 and J usage is TRBJ2-5, with D uncertain. The V gene lost 0 bases and the J gene lost 5 bases, with 1 base spanning the gap. Germline V gene data show CDR1 as LGHDT and CDR2 as YNNKEL (reference sequence). The CDR3 loop spans 11 amino acids. The CDR3 nucleotides read TGTGCCAGCAGCCAAGACGAGACCCAGTACTTC. This translates into CASSQDETQYF.

This clonotype was found many times. V gene TRBV10-3 combines with J gene TRBJ1-3; the match to TRBD1 covers 8 bases. Germline CDR1 and CDR2: ENHRY and SYGVKD. The ends lost 5 bases at V and 3 bases at J; junction bases unmatched: 6. The CDR3 runs 15 residues. The CDR3, as DNA: TGTGCCATCAGTCGTCTACAGGGGGGTGGAAACACCATATATTTT. Its protein is CAISRLQGGGNTIYF.

This clonotype was seen a few times. The rearrangement links TRBV7-8 to TRBJ2-3; the D gene could be TRBD1 or TRBD2 (6 bases each). Germline CDR1 and CDR2: SGHVS and FQNEAQ. This CDR3 has 16 amino acids. V was clipped by 3 bases and J by 2 bases, with 15 bases between them. The CDR3 reads CASSFPYGGLTDTQYF. CDR3 nucleotide sequence: TGTGCCAGCAGCTTCCCTTACGGGGGCCTCACAGATACGCAGTATTTT.

This clonotype was recorded many times. The chain employs TRBV5-1 and TRBJ1-1; 8 bases line up with TRBD1. The germline CDR1 and CDR2 sequences are SGHRS and YFSETQ. The CDR3 extends over 14 amino acids. After removal of 4 bases from V and 2 bases from J, the junction contained 4 bases not matched to a gene. CDR3 DNA: TGCGCCAGCAGCACCGGACAGGGTAACACTGAAGCTTTCTTT. Translating gives CASSTGQGNTEAFF. Combining the CDR3 with reference TRBV5-1 and TRBJ1-1 gives the whole variable domain KAGVTQTPRYLIKTRGQQVTLSCSPISGHRSVSWYQQTPGQGLQFLFEYFSETQRNKGNFPGRFSGRQFSNSRSEMNVSTLELGDSALYLCASSTGQGNTEAFFGQGTRLTVV.

This clonotype was seen ten or more times. This chain links TRBV10-2 with TRBJ1-5; TRBD1 matches 7 bases. Germline CDR1 reads WSHSY; CDR2 reads SAAADI. This CDR3 is 14 amino acids long. Germline trimming cut 8 bases from V and 4 bases from J; bases unmatched to any gene: 8. The CDR3: CASGNLQGNQPQHF. The CDR3 nucleotides read TGCGCCAGCGGAAATCTACAGGGGAATCAGCCCCAGCATTTT.

The J gene is TRBJ2-7, the V gene TRBV7-2; 7 nucleotides match TRBD2. The trim removed 5 bases at V and 1 base at J, leaving 8 bases unmatched. Germline CDR1 and CDR2: SGHTA and FQGNSA. This CDR3 contains 15 residues. The CDR3 region is CASSRRAGPSYEQYF. The CDR3 region has the DNA TGTGCCAGCAGCCGAAGAGCGGGGCCATCCTACGAGCAGTACTTC.

This clonotype was found many times. The chain recombines TRBV5-5 with TRBJ1-2; D remains unclear. CDR3 length equals 12 residues. The V gene's germline CDR1 is SGHKS and CDR2 YYEKEE (reference sequence). Trimming pared 0 bases from V and 5 bases from J, leaving 5 bases between. Written as DNA, the CDR3 is TGTGCCAGCAGCTTGGAGAGATATGGCTACACCTTC. Its protein is CASSLERYGYTF.

This clonotype appeared many times. The V and J genes are TRBV4-1 and TRBJ1-2; D remains unclear. Germline V gene data show CDR1 as MGHRA and CDR2 as YSYEKL. The CDR3 totals 14 residues. V was pared by 1 base and J by 8 bases, with 14 bases between. The CDR3: CASSQALAAGGYTF. As DNA, the CDR3 is TGCGCCAGCAGCCAAGCTTTGGCCGCAGGAGGCTACACCTTC.

The V call is TRBV7-9, the J call TRBJ1-1; TRBD1 might be the D (5 bases). The CDR3 loop spans 16 amino acids. V was cut by 7 bases and J by 1 base, with 19 bases left in between. Germline V lookup: CDR1 SEHNR, CDR2 FQNEAQ (reference sequence). CDR3 nucleotide sequence: TGTGCCAGCACCCCTCGTCCCGGGGCTGGGAACACTGAAGCTTTCTTT. As protein: CASTPRPGAGNTEAFF.

This chain links TRBV5-5 with TRBJ2-4; D perhaps matches TRBD1 (6 bases). This CDR3 has 13 amino acids. V dropped 0 bases and J dropped 6 bases, with 7 bases sitting between them. Germline loops: CDR1 SGHKS, CDR2 YYEKEE (reference sequence). The CDR3 loop reads CASSLVQGNIQYF. CDR3 sequence (DNA): TGTGCCAGCAGCTTGGTACAGGGAAACATTCAGTACTTC.

The sample holds many counts of this clonotype. V is TRBV29-1 and J is TRBJ2-3; 9 bases agree with TRBD2. The CDR3 length is 14 residues. Germline trimming cut 4 bases from V and 1 base from J; bases unmatched to any gene: 3. Germline assignment: CDR1 SQVTM and CDR2 ANQGSEA. Written as DNA, the CDR3 is TGCAGCGTTGGACAGCGGGAGGGCACAGATACGCAGTATTTT. As protein: CSVGQREGTDTQYF.

This clonotype has only a few counts. CDR3 coding DNA: TGCGCCAGCAGCTTGGATAGGACAGCCTATGGCTACACCTTC. Its protein is CASSLDRTAYGYTF. V gene TRBV5-1 combines with J gene TRBJ1-2, with D possibly TRBD1 on 6 matching bases. Trimming left V 0 bases short and J 4 bases short, with 10 bases between. The length of the CDR3 is 14 residues. Germline CDR1 and CDR2: SGHRS and YFSETQ.

This clonotype was found a few times. The chain uses TRBV5-1 and TRBJ2-2, with D unclear. CDR1 is SGHRS, CDR2 YFSETQ, per germline. The CDR3 covers 15 residues. The V and J ends lost 4 bases and 0 bases respectively, with 10 bases between them. The CDR3: CASSAARPNTGELFF. CDR3 bases: TGCGCCAGCAGCGCAGCCAGGCCGAACACCGGGGAGCTGTTTTTT.

This clonotype was observed a few times. The chain joins TRBV29-1 to TRBJ1-4; D might be TRBD1 (5 bases). The CDR3 has 11 residues. V was clipped by 6 bases and J by 8 bases, with 10 bases between them. Germline V gives CDR1 SQVTM, CDR2 ANQGSEA. The CDR3 here is CSVAEGEKLFF. CDR3 DNA sequence: TGCAGCGTCGCGGAGGGGGAAAAACTGTTTTTT. The variable domain in full, with the rest retrieved from reference TRBV29-1 and TRBJ1-4, is SAVISQKPSRDICQRGTSLTIQCQVDSQVTMMFWYRQQPGQSLTLIATANQGSEATYESGFVIDKFPISRPNLTFSTLTVSNMSPEDSSIYLCSVAEGEKLFFGSGTQLSVL.

Written as DNA, the CDR3 is TGTGCCTCCCTGTGGGGCCCCGGTATTCATTCACCCCTCCACTTT. It encodes CASLWGPGIHSPLHF. This rearrangement joins TRBV7-2 to TRBJ1-6, with D tentatively TRBD1 (5 bases). CDR1 SGHTA and CDR2 FQGNSA come from the germline V gene. V lost 11 bases and J lost 8, with 22 bases in between. This CDR3 region has 15 residues. Full variable domain (missing parts from reference TRBV7-2 and TRBJ1-6): GAGVSQSPSNKVTEKGKDVELRCDPISGHTALYWYRQSLGQGLEFLIYFQGNSAPDKSGLPSDRFSAERTGGSVSTLTIQRTQQEDSAVYLCASLWGPGIHSPLHFGNGTRLTVT.

This clonotype was counted many times. This sequence joins TRBV6-5 and TRBJ2-5; tentative D call: TRBD2 (6 bases). Trimming pared 3 bases from V and 4 bases from J, leaving 18 bases between. Looked up from germline, CDR1 is MNHEY and CDR2 is SVGAGI. The CDR3 totals 16 residues. In DNA form, the CDR3 reads TGTGCCAGCAGTTATCGTACCCTAGCGAACCCAGAGACCCAGTACTTC. Protein: CASSYRTLANPETQYF.

The chain links TRBV10-3 to TRBJ2-5; D might be TRBD2 (5 bases). With 6 bases removed from V and 3 bases from J, the gap between germline ends came to 11 bases. The CDR3 length is 13 residues. Germline CDR1 ENHRY, CDR2 SYGVKD. The CDR3 reads CAISTYGKETQYF. The CDR3 coding sequence is TGTGCCATCAGCACGTACGGGAAAGAGACCCAGTACTTC.

This clonotype has a count of ten or more. This rearrangement joins TRBV4-2 to TRBJ1-2; the match to TRBD1 covers 8 bases. Losses at the gene ends were 0 bases for V and 8 bases for J; bases not matched to a gene: 8. The germline V gene has CDR1 LGHNA and CDR2 YNFKEQ. The CDR3 totals 15 residues. The CDR3 DNA follows: TGTGCCAGCAGCCAAGATGTCGCAGGGGGCGGGGGCTACACCTTC. Translation gives CASSQDVAGGGGYTF.

This chain links TRBV20-1 with TRBJ2-5; D possibly uses TRBD1 or TRBD2 (6 bases each). The CDR3 runs 14 residues. Germline V gene sequence: CDR1 DFQATT, CDR2 SNEGSKA (reference sequence). The germline V and J ends were trimmed by 8 bases and 5 bases, with 21 bases remaining between them. CDR3 sequence (DNA): TGCAGTACAAGGGGGGCCGCCGCTAAGGAGACCCAGTACTTC. Translation gives CSTRGAAAKETQYF.